A single sample is the source of the 17 T cell receptor beta chains below, sequenced in a study of blood T cells in healthy people across ages. The use of a sample-barcoded 5' primer and a J-beta primer mix characterized a second PCR of roughly 6 to 11 cycles. MiXCR, run by TCRdb on the 5' RACE reads, gives a single entry per CDR3 protein. Of roughly 2 million distinct CDR3 sequences in the sample, less than 50% were seen once. Sequencing was performed on blood. Receptors were obtained from a middle-aged woman in good health.

The V gene is TRBV6-2 or TRBV6-3, the J gene TRBJ2-1; 9 nucleotides line up with TRBD1. The CDR3 sequence is 16 residues long. The V segment lost 5 bases and the J segment 7 bases; nucleotides outside the gene matches: 12. Germline CDR1 MNHEY, CDR2 SVGEGT. Written as DNA, the CDR3 is TGTGCCAGCAGTAATCCCGGGACAGGGAGGGAGAATGAGCAGTTCTTC. This translates into CASSNPGTGRENEQFF.

J is TRBJ1-2 and V is TRBV3-1; D might be TRBD1 (5 bases). In germline, CDR1 is LGHDT, CDR2 YNNKEL (reference sequence). CDR3 length: 14 residues. Deletions cut 4 bases from V and 3 bases from J, with 12 bases between. This chain's CDR3 is CASSPAGRDYGYTF. DNA for the CDR3: TGTGCCAGCAGCCCGGCGGGCAGGGACTATGGCTACACCTTC.

The chain couples TRBV15 to TRBJ2-3, with D perhaps matching TRBD2 (6 bases). CDR1 is LNHNV, CDR2 YYDKDF, per germline (reference sequence). This CDR3 spans 16 amino acids. V was clipped by 1 base and J by 0 bases, with 11 bases between them. CDR3 protein: CATSRARLGSTDTQYF. The CDR3 bases are TGTGCCACCAGCAGAGCTAGACTAGGAAGCACAGATACGCAGTATTTT.

This clonotype was seen only a few times. The chain links TRBV28 to TRBJ1-2; D gene ambiguous. The length of the CDR3 is 12 residues. Looked up from germline, CDR1 is MDHEN and CDR2 is SYDVKM. V was clipped by 6 bases and J by 6 bases, with 11 bases between them. This CDR3 is CASSLLLHGYTF. The CDR3 DNA follows: TGTGCCAGCAGCCTCCTACTGCATGGCTACACCTTC.

The table lists this clonotype with a few counts. The rearrangement joins TRBV28 to TRBJ2-3, with D perhaps matching TRBD1 or TRBD2 (5 bases each). CDR3 length: 15 amino acids. CDR1 and CDR2 from the germline V gene are MDHEN and SYDVKM. Trimming shortened V by 3 bases and J by 0 bases, and 10 bases separated the two germline ends. The CDR3 is CASSFGGDSTDTQYF. The CDR3 DNA reads as TGTGCCAGCAGTTTTGGGGGTGACAGCACAGATACGCAGTATTTT.

The genes are TRBV3-1 and TRBJ1-1; weak D call: TRBD1 (6 bases). V lost 3 bases, J lost 5 bases, and 13 bases lay in between. The CDR3 consists of 14 residues. CDR1 is LGHDT and CDR2 is YNNKEL in the germline V gene (reference sequence). This CDR3 reads CASSQVQGRTEAFF. CDR3 sequence (DNA): TGTGCCAGCAGCCAGGTACAGGGCCGGACTGAAGCTTTCTTT.

This clonotype was seen a few times. The chain employs TRBV12-3 or TRBV12-4 and TRBJ2-4; 7 bases match TRBD1. After removal of 4 bases from V and 9 bases from J, the junction contained 9 bases not matched to a gene. The CDR3 covers 14 residues. CDR3 residues: CASSSSGTDGIQYF. The CDR3 bases are TGTGCCAGCAGTTCCTCTGGGACAGACGGCATTCAGTACTTC.

This clonotype occurred once. The genes are TRBV24-1 and TRBJ2-1; a weak D match, TRBD1 (5 bases). Germline loops: CDR1 KGHDR, CDR2 SFDVKD. The CDR3 has 15 amino acids. Trimming removed 3 bases at V and 2 bases at J, with 10 bases between. The CDR3 protein is CATSDGRAPYNEQFF. CDR3 DNA: TGTGCCACCAGTGATGGCAGGGCCCCCTACAATGAGCAGTTCTTC.

This clonotype was picked up a small number of times. V and J are TRBV4-3 and TRBJ2-3, with D tentatively TRBD1 (6 bases). V was clipped by 3 bases and J by 4 bases, with 20 bases between them. Germline values: CDR1 LGHNA, CDR2 YSLEER. CDR3 length: 17 residues. The CDR3 reads CASSQKGRGRYADTQYF. Written as DNA, the CDR3 is TGCGCCAGCAGCCAGAAGGGCAGGGGACGCTACGCAGATACGCAGTATTTT.

V gene TRBV9 combines with J gene TRBJ1-1; 7 bases fit TRBD1. The CDR3 has 14 residues. With V trimmed by 3 bases and J by 1 base, 3 bases remained unmatched. Per the germline V gene, CDR1 is SGDLS and CDR2 is YYNGEE. The CDR3 is CASSERTGNTEAFF. The CDR3 DNA reads TGTGCCAGCAGCGAACGGACAGGGAACACTGAAGCTTTCTTT.

This clonotype was seen a handful of times. The gene calls are TRBV11-1 and TRBJ2-5; D is undetermined. This CDR3 comprises 15 residues. Germline values: CDR1 SGHAT, CDR2 FQDESV (reference sequence). V lost 1 base and J lost 2, with 11 bases in between. CDR3 protein: CASSLGTRHQETQYF. In DNA, the CDR3 is TGTGCCAGCAGCTTAGGGACGCGACATCAAGAGACCCAGTACTTC.

The V and J genes are TRBV20-1 and TRBJ2-4; no reliable D call. The CDR3 runs 18 residues. Germline V gene data show CDR1 as DFQATT and CDR2 as SNEGSKA (reference sequence). V was trimmed by 4 bases and J by 0 bases, leaving 22 bases between them. The CDR3 coding sequence is TGCAGTGCTAAGCCACCCACTCTGGGGTCTATAGCCAAAAACATTCAGTACTTC. This gives the protein CSAKPPTLGSIAKNIQYF.

V usage is TRBV2 and J usage is TRBJ2-1; 10 bases are a match to TRBD1. Trimming took 6 bases from V and 13 from J; bases not matched to a gene: 18. This CDR3 has 16 residues. Germline V gives CDR1 SNHLY, CDR2 FYNNEI. CDR3 loop: CASSGDRGRSRETQFF. The DNA of the CDR3 is TGTGCCAGCAGCGGGGACAGGGGAAGGTCACGAGAGACCCAGTTCTTC.

Many counts were recorded for this clonotype. This chain connects TRBV7-6 to TRBJ2-7; 11 bases agree with TRBD1. This CDR3 has 15 residues. Trimming at V came to 0 bases and at J to 3 bases, leaving 1 base not matched to a gene. Germline-derived CDR1 and CDR2 are SGHVS and FNYEAQ. The CDR3 sequence: CASSLAGQGVYEQYF. The CDR3 region has the DNA TGTGCCAGCAGCTTAGCGGGACAGGGGGTCTACGAGCAGTACTTC. Complete variable domain (other parts from reference TRBV7-6 and TRBJ2-7): GAGVSQSPRYKVTKRGQDVALRCDPISGHVSLYWYRQALGQGPEFLTYFNYEAQQDKSGLPNDRFSAERPEGSISTLTIQRTEQRDSAMYRCASSLAGQGVYEQYFGPGTRLTVT.

This clonotype was seen just once. The chain uses TRBV12-3 or TRBV12-4 and TRBJ1-2; 8 positions match TRBD1. The CDR3 covers 14 residues. J gave up 7 bases and V 5 bases, and 9 bases lay outside the gene matches. The CDR3 protein is CASSVTGVAGGYTF. For the CDR3, the DNA is TGTGCCAGCAGTGTGACAGGGGTGGCGGGTGGCTACACCTTC.

V gene TRBV20-1 combines with J gene TRBJ2-1; 8 positions agree with TRBD2. The V gene's germline CDR1 is DFQATT and CDR2 SNEGSKA (reference sequence). V lost 5 bases to trimming and J lost 0 bases; unmatched junction nucleotides: 9. This CDR3 is 16 amino acids long. The CDR3, as DNA: TGCAGTGCTCCCGACAGCGGGGGACCCTCCTACAATGAGCAGTTCTTC. Its translation: CSAPDSGGPSYNEQFF.

J is TRBJ2-1 and V is TRBV20-1; 13 bases fit TRBD2. Germline V gene lookup returns CDR1 DFQATT and CDR2 SNEGSKA (reference sequence). The CDR3 covers 16 residues. Trimming removed 6 bases from V and 7 bases from J; junction bases left unmatched: 12. CDR3 DNA: TGCAGTGCACCGGGACTAGCGGGGCTAACAGTGAATGAGCAGTTCTTC. It is translated as CSAPGLAGLTVNEQFF.